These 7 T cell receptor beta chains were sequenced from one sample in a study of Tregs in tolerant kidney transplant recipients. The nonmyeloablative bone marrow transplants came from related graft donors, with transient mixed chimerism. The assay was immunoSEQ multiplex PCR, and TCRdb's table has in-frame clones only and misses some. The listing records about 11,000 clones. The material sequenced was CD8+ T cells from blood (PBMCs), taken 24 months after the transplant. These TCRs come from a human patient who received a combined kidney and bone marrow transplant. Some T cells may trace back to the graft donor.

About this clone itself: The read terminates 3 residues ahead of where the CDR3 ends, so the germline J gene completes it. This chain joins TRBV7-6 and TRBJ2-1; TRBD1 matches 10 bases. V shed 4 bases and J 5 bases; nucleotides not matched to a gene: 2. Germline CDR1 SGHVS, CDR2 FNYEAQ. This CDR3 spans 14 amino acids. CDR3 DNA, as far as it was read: TGTGCCAGCAGCTCGGGACAGGGGCACAATGAG. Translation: CASSSGQGHNE. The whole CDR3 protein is CASSSGQGHNEQFF. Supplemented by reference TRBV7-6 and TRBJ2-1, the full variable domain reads GAGVSQSPRYKVTKRGQDVALRCDPISGHVSLYWYRQALGQGPEFLTYFNYEAQQDKSGLPNDRFSAERPEGSISTLTIQRTEQRDSAMYRCASSSGQGHNEQFFGPGTRLTVL.

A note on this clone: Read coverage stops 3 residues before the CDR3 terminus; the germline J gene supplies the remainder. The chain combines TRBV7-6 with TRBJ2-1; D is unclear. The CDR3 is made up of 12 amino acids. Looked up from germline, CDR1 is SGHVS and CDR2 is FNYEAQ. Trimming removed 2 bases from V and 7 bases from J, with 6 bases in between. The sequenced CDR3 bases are TGTGCCAGCAGCTTAAAGGCTAATGAG. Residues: CASSLKANE. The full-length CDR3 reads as CASSLKANEQFF.

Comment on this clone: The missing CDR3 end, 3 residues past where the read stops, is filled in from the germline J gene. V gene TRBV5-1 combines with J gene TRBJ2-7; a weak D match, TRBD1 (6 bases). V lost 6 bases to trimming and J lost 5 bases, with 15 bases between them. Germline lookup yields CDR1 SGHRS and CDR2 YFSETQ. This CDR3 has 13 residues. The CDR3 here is CASKQQGVDEQYF. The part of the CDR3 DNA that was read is TGCGCCAGCAAACAACAGGGAGTTGACGAG.

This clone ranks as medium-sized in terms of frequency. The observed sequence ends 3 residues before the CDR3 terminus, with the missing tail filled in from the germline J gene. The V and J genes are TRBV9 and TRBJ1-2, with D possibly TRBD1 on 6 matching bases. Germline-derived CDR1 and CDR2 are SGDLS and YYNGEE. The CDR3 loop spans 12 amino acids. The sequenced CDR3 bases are TGTGCCAGCAGCGGGACAGCTCCCGAC. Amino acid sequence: CASSGTAPD. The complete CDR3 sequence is CASSGTAPDYTF.

CDR3 DNA (partial): TGTGCCAGCAGTGATCTAGCGGTCTACGAG. Its translation is CASSDLAVYE. The whole CDR3 is CASSDLAVYEQYF. This chain uses TRBV2 with TRBJ2-7; TRBD2 aligns across 7 bases. The read terminates 3 residues before the CDR3 end, so the remaining end is supplied by the germline J gene. This CDR3 contains 13 residues. From germline, CDR1 is SNHLY and CDR2 FYNNEI. The ends lost 3 bases at V and 3 bases at J; junction bases unmatched: 2.

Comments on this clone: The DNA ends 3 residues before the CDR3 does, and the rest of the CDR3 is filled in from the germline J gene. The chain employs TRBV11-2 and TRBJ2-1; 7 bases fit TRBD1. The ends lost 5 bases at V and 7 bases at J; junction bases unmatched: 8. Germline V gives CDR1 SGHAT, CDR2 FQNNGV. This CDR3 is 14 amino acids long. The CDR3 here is CASSTEGAANEQFF. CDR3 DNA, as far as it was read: TGTGCCAGCAGCACAGAGGGGGCAGCTAATGAG.

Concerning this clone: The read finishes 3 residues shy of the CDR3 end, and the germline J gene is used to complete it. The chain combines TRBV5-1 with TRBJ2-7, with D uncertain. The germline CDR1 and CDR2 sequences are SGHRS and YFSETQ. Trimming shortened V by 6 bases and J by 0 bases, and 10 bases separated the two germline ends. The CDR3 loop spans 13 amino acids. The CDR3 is CASTPDSSYEQYF. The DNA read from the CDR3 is TGCGCCAGCACGCCCGACTCCTCCTACGAG.